This TCR beta chain comes out of a study of radiotherapy plus CTLA-4 blockade in lung cancer. Background on the study: Objective responses emerged in about 20% of patients, and 30% to 40% attained disease control. Overall study results and limits: Subsequent to radiotherapy plus ipilimumab, tumor-derived TCR clones underwent expansion in blood. Reports identified early blood T cell clone dynamics, with interferon-beta, as the best response predictor.

People whose metastatic non-small-cell lung cancer was chemo-refractory got focal radiation along with CTLA-4 blockade by ipilimumab. Generated by immunoSEQ multiplex PCR, the TCRdb table keeps only in-frame clones and is missing some. The sample yields about 70,000 clones, 70% to 85% seen once. Notes on this clone: Its antigen is not identified.

Trimming shortened V by 3 bases and J by 2 bases, and 9 bases separated the two germline ends. This CDR3 region has 14 residues. Looked up from germline, CDR1 is SGHNT and CDR2 is YYREEE (reference sequence). Sequenced here: peripheral blood, sampled from a patient treated with radiotherapy plus ipilimumab. The clonotype was recovered from a human donor with non-small cell lung cancer who had a complete response to radiotherapy plus ipilimumab. This chain joins TRBV5-4 and TRBJ1-3; tentatively, D is TRBD1 (5 bases). The CDR3 DNA is TGTGCCAGCAGCTCGGTGGGGGCTGGAAACACCATATATTTT. It codes for CASSSVGAGNTIYF.